This T cell receptor (beta chain) derives from a study of CD8 T cells in ankylosing spondylitis. Study-level results: The authors found the disease-linked clones to be CD8+ and relatively rare in peripheral blood. Ankylosing spondylitis blood seemed to carry a telltale TCR beta motif made of roughly eight highly homologous variants.

TCRdb re-called the 5' RACE reads with MiXCR, one entry per CDR3 protein. The table includes about 64,000 distinct CDR3 sequences, under 7.5% detected once. This clonotype was observed a few times. The target antigen is unknown. Trimming removed 5 bases at V and 0 bases at J, with 14 bases between. Germline lookup yields CDR1 SGHTA and CDR2 FQGNSA. The CDR3 covers 15 residues. Sequencing was done on a sample of synovial fluid, either unsorted or a sorted T cell fraction (not recorded which). The receptor was isolated from a male donor with ankylosing spondylitis. The chain carries TRBV7-2 and TRBJ2-7, with D possibly matching TRBD2 (5 bases). CDR3 amino acids: CASSPRISDSYEQYF. The CDR3 DNA reads as TGTGCCAGCAGCCCGCGGATTAGCGACTCCTACGAGCAGTACTTC.